Listed below are T cell receptor beta chains from one sample, sequenced in a study of identical twins. TCRdb analysed the 5' RACE reads with MiXCR anew, one entry per CDR3 protein. Of about 660,000 distinct CDR3 sequences in the sample, about 9.4% were seen once. The same sample was also used in a study of yellow fever vaccine responses in identical twins.

Sequencing was done on a sample of PBMCs. These receptors were obtained from a woman under 30 in good health. CDR3s include the opening cysteine and the closing phenylalanine or tryptophan. A D gene is named only where the DNA matches it firmly. Not every row has a clone size; where given, it reads once, few, many or a size class.

CDR3nt,CDR3aa,abundance,d_gene,j_gene,v_gene
TGTGCCAGCGCCCGATCCGTAAACTACGAGCAGTACTTC,CASARSVNYEQYF,many,NA,TRBJ2-7,TRBV6-6
TGTGCCAGCATAGGAGCCCGAAAAGAGACCCAGTACTTC,CASIGARKETQYF,NA,NA,TRBJ2-5,TRBV7-9
TGCAGTGCTAGAGACCCGAGGGTAGCGGGAGTCGATGAGCAGTTCTTC,CSARDPRVAGVDEQFF,few,TRBD2,TRBJ2-1,TRBV20-1
TGCGCCAGCAGCTTGGGGGAGAAATATCAGCCCCAGCATTTT,CASSLGEKYQPQHF,few,NA,TRBJ1-5,TRBV5-1
TGTGCCAGCAGTACCCATAGAGCGGGGGCCTACGAGCAGTACTTC,CASSTHRAGAYEQYF,NA,TRBD2,TRBJ2-7,TRBV27
TGTGCCAGCACTCCAGGGGGGACAGACGGCAATGAGCAGTTCTTC,CASTPGGTDGNEQFF,few,NA,TRBJ2-1,TRBV6-1
TGTGCCAGCAGCCCCCACACAGATACGCAGTATTTT,CASSPHTDTQYF,many,NA,TRBJ2-3,TRBV7-2
TGCAGTGCTAGAGATCTTGGTAGCCGACTAACCCCTCCCTTC,CSARDLGSRLTPPF,NA,NA,TRBJ2-1,TRBV20-1
TGTGCCAGCAGTGAAGAGGTCAGGGTGGTTCAAGAGACCCAGTACTTC,CASSEEVRVVQETQYF,NA,NA,TRBJ2-5,TRBV2
TGCAGCGTTAGGGGGGATCTAGCGGGAGGGGAGCACGAGCAGTACTTC,CSVRGDLAGGEHEQYF,few,TRBD2,TRBJ2-7,TRBV29-1
TGTGCCATCAGTGAACCGGGACTACAAGAGACCCAGTACTTC,CAISEPGLQETQYF,few,TRBD2,TRBJ2-5,TRBV10-3
TGTGCCAGCAGTCCTGGACAGCTAGATAATTCACCCCTCCACTTT,CASSPGQLDNSPLHF,NA,NA,TRBJ1-6,TRBV6-5
TGTGCCAGTACCAAGGCTGGGGCCAACGTCCTGACTTTC,CASTKAGANVLTF,NA,NA,TRBJ2-6,TRBV19
TGCAGCGTTGAGGGGGGGGCCTGGGATACGCAGTATTTT,CSVEGGAWDTQYF,many,NA,TRBJ2-3,TRBV29-1